This T cell receptor beta chain was captured by sequencing in a study of regulatory T cells in long-lasting Graves disease. Time point here: newly diagnosed GD, antithyroid drugs for less than 3 months. From PBMCs, RNA was extracted and then used to make the TCR library. An endocrinology department in Xi'an, China, supplied the patients. To make TCR beta libraries, researchers used iRepertoire HTBI primers and Arm-PCR of CDR3 regions. TCRdb reanalysed the multiplex PCR reads using MiXCR and keeps one entry per CDR3 protein. The sample holds about 320,000 distinct CDR3 sequences, 15% to 20% seen once. V was pared by 4 bases and J by 5 bases, with 7 bases of the junction left unmatched. This CDR3 has 16 amino acids. CDR1 is SGDLS and CDR2 is YYNGEE in the germline V gene.

This receptor was identified in a female donor with Graves disease. Here the sequenced sample was peripheral blood mononuclear cells (PBMCs), taken at new diagnosis, from a patient treated with antithyroid drugs. This rearrangement joins TRBV9 to TRBJ2-1, with 12 bases fitting TRBD2. In nucleotides, the CDR3 is TGTGCCAGCAGCCCCCTAGCGGGAGGGCCTAACAATGAGCAGTTCTTC. This sequence encodes CASSPLAGGPNNEQFF.